These 21 T cell receptor beta chains originate from one sample sequenced in a study of shared clonotypes between healthy human individuals. Profiled with immunoSEQ multiplex PCR; TCRdb holds only in-frame clones, not every one. Of fewer than 600,000 clones in the sample, about 80% are singletons; the top ten hold more than 10%. Sequenced: PBMCs. These receptors all come from a woman aged 40 to 50 in good health. Some clones in this sample may be carry-over from other donors' samples.

The chain carries TRBV9 and TRBJ1-2, with a possible D match to TRBD1 (5 bases). Germline V gene data show CDR1 as SGDLS and CDR2 as YYNGEE. Trimming stripped 4 bases from V and 4 bases from J, with 11 bases between. This CDR3 region has 13 residues. The CDR3 loop is CASSSGFGYGYTF. CDR3 in DNA: TGTGCCAGCAGCTCAGGGTTCGGCTATGGCTACACCTTC.

The chain is built from TRBV30 and TRBJ2-1, with D maybe TRBD1 (5 bases). Germline loops: CDR1 GTSNPN, CDR2 SVGIG (reference sequence). The CDR3 contains 13 residues. V lost 0 bases and J lost 5, with 8 bases in between. The CDR3 nucleotides read TGTGCCTGGAGTGTCCTACAGGACAATGAGCAGTTCTTC. This codes for CAWSVLQDNEQFF. Looking up the rest from reference TRBV30 and TRBJ2-1 gives the full variable domain: SQTIHQWPATLVQPVGSPLSLECTVEGTSNPNLYWYRQAAGRGLQLLFYSVGIGQISSEVPQNLSASRPQDRQFILSSKKLLLSDSGFYLCAWSVLQDNEQFFGPGTRLTVL.

The chain recombines TRBV30 with TRBJ2-7; possibly TRBD2 for D (5 bases). Trimming took 1 base from V and 4 from J, leaving 17 bases between them. The length of the CDR3 is 15 residues. Germline V gene sequence: CDR1 GTSNPN, CDR2 SVGIG (reference sequence). The CDR3 here is CAWSAGVRKRYEQYF. Written as DNA, the CDR3 is TGTGCCTGGAGTGCCGGGGTCAGAAAGAGATACGAGCAGTACTTC.

A single count supports this clone. The V gene is TRBV18, the J gene TRBJ2-1, with 10 bases lining up with TRBD2. The CDR3 runs 15 residues. The germline V gene has CDR1 KGHSH and CDR2 LQKENI. The J segment lost 1 base and the V segment lost 6 bases, leaving 3 bases of the junction unmatched. The CDR3 DNA reads TGTGCCAGCTCCTCTAGCGGGAGTTCCTACAATGAGCAGTTCTTC. Protein sequence: CASSSSGSSYNEQFF.

This clone was found a few times. This specimen includes other DNA sequences encoding the same CDR3. For the CDR3, the DNA is TGTGCCAGCAGCTTAGGCGCGAGCTCCTACGAGCAGTACTTC. It encodes CASSLGASSYEQYF. The chain recombines TRBV7-9 with TRBJ2-7; D gene unclear. The germline V gene has CDR1 SEHNR and CDR2 FQNEAQ (reference sequence). CDR3 length: 14 residues. Trimming removed 1 base at V and 0 bases at J, with 7 bases between.

Comments on this clone: The same CDR3 is also encoded by other DNA sequences in this sample. The gene calls are TRBV28 and TRBJ2-3; D is undetermined. This CDR3 region has 12 residues. Germline V gene data show CDR1 as MDHEN and CDR2 as SYDVKM. Trimming took off 8 bases at V and 2 bases at J, with 8 bases between the two ends. The CDR3 nucleotides read TGTGCCAGCTCTTCCCCCACAGATACGCAGTATTTT. It yields the protein CASSSPTDTQYF.

A remark on this clone: A much larger clone lies one base from this, so it may be a read error. The same CDR3 can be traced to other DNA sequences in this sample. This chain links TRBV5-4 with TRBJ2-5; tentatively, D is TRBD1 or TRBD2 (5 bases each). V shed 0 bases and J shed 1 base, with 13 bases lying between them. The CDR3 spans 16 residues. Germline CDR1 reads SGHNT; CDR2 reads YYREEE (reference sequence). CDR3: CASSLGGSGPQETQYF. Written as DNA, the CDR3 is TGTGCCAGCAGCTTGGGGGGGTCCGGGCCCCAAGAGACCCAGTACTTC.

Worth noting for this clone: The CDR3 carries no conserved terminal phenylalanine or tryptophan, so it likely arises from a read error. The chain combines TRBV19 with TRBJ1-1; D is perhaps TRBD1 (6 bases). The length of the CDR3 is 14 residues. Trimming left V 8 bases short and J 3 bases short, with 16 bases between. Looked up from germline, CDR1 is LNHDA and CDR2 is SQIVND (reference sequence). DNA of the CDR3: TGTGCCAGTGGGGGCCGGGTTACGGACACTGAAGCTTTCCTT. This codes for CASGGRVTDTEAFL.

As concerns this clone: This CDR3 is also generated by other DNA sequences in the sample. The chain recombines TRBV9 with TRBJ1-2; D not certain. The CDR3 covers 13 residues. Germline loops: CDR1 SGDLS, CDR2 YYNGEE. V was pared by 0 bases and J by 3 bases, with 6 bases between. Here the CDR3 DNA reads TGTGCCAGCAGCGTAGAAGAGGACTATGGCTACACCTTC. Translated, it gives CASSVEEDYGYTF.

This clone was detected a few times. The V gene is TRBV27, the J gene TRBJ2-7; 11 nucleotides match TRBD2. Germline CDR1 and CDR2: MNHEY and SMNVEV (reference sequence). V lost 5 bases to trimming and J lost 0 bases; unmatched junction nucleotides: 9. The CDR3 runs 17 residues. CDR3: CASSPLSGRGSSYEQYF. CDR3 nucleotides: TGTGCCAGCAGTCCCCTTAGCGGGAGGGGGAGCTCCTACGAGCAGTACTTC.

To note about this clone: A far larger clone is just one base off, so this is likely a read error. The same CDR3 is also encoded by other DNA sequences in this sample. The chain links TRBV30 to TRBJ1-1; 11 bases align to TRBD1. This CDR3 is built from 13 residues. Germline-derived CDR1 and CDR2 are GTSNPN and SVGIG (reference sequence). CDR3 sequence: CAWRGQGGTEAFF. In nucleotides, the CDR3 is TGTGCCTGGAGGGGACAGGGGGGGACTGAAGCTTTCTTC.

The table lists this clone with a few counts. V and J are TRBV6-5 and TRBJ1-2; D is possibly TRBD1 (6 bases). Germline V gene sequence: CDR1 MNHEY, CDR2 SVGAGI. V was trimmed by 4 bases and J by 5 bases, leaving 20 bases between them. The CDR3 is made up of 16 amino acids. CDR3 bases: TGTGCCAGCAGTTCCCCGCGAACAGGGTCGGGGTATGGCTACACCTTC. It codes for CASSSPRTGSGYGYTF.

The chain joins TRBV13 to TRBJ1-1; no clear D gene. This CDR3 region has 13 residues. CDR1 PRHDT and CDR2 FYEKMQ come from the germline V gene (reference sequence). V lost 0 bases, J lost 1 base, and 3 bases lay in between. CDR3 sequence: CASSLGANTEAFF. CDR3 coding DNA: TGTGCCAGCAGCTTAGGAGCGAACACTGAAGCTTTCTTT.

Remarks on this clone: The same CDR3 arises from other DNA sequences in this sample as well. This sequence joins TRBV6-5 and TRBJ2-1; the D is unclear. Germline V gives CDR1 MNHEY, CDR2 SVGAGI. There are 13 residues in the CDR3. Trimming shortened V by 3 bases and J by 7 bases, and 10 bases separated the two germline ends. CDR3 loop: CASSYGPGNEQFF. CDR3 sequence (DNA): TGTGCCAGCAGTTATGGGCCCGGGAATGAGCAGTTCTTC.

The chain has TRBV7-9 and TRBJ2-1, with 9 bases that match TRBD2. Germline V gives CDR1 SEHNR, CDR2 FQNEAQ (reference sequence). Unmatched junction bases numbered 11, after V lost 5 bases and J lost 9 bases. CDR3 size: 15 residues. CDR3 residues: CASSPGGLAGSEQFF. The CDR3 DNA is TGTGCCAGCAGCCCCGGCGGTCTAGCGGGATCTGAGCAGTTCTTC. The full variable domain, its missing parts supplied by reference TRBV7-9 and TRBJ2-1, is DTGVSQNPRHKITKRGQNVTFRCDPISEHNRLYWYRQTLGQGPEFLTYFQNEAQLEKSRLLSDRFSAERPKGSFSTLEIQRTEQGDSAMYLCASSPGGLAGSEQFFGPGTRLTVL.

This clone appeared a single time. The same CDR3 also results from other DNA sequences found in this sample. The chain is built from TRBV5-4 and TRBJ2-7, with 11 bases identical to TRBD2. The CDR3 totals 15 residues. V lost 4 bases to trimming and J lost 0 bases; unmatched junction nucleotides: 3. From germline, CDR1 is SGHNT and CDR2 YYREEE (reference sequence). For the CDR3, the DNA is TGTGCCAGCAGCACGGGGACTAGCGGCTCCTACGAGCAGTACTTC. This codes for CASSTGTSGSYEQYF.

V gene TRBV28 combines with J gene TRBJ1-4; unclear D gene. Deletions cut 6 bases from V and 8 bases from J, with 13 bases between. Germline-derived CDR1 and CDR2 are MDHEN and SYDVKM. There are 13 residues in the CDR3. The CDR3 coding sequence is TGTGCCAGCAGACCCGGGGTGGGGGAAAAACTGTTTTTT. Amino acid sequence: CASRPGVGEKLFF. Combining the CDR3 with reference TRBV28 and TRBJ1-4 gives the whole variable domain DVKVTQSSRYLVKRTGEKVFLECVQDMDHENMFWYRQDPGLGLRLIYFSYDVKMKEKGDIPEGYSVSREKKERFSLILESASTNQTSMYLCASRPGVGEKLFFGSGTQLSVL.

The gene calls are TRBV7-9 and TRBJ2-5; D unresolved. This CDR3 contains 14 residues. Trimming removed 4 bases at V and 7 bases at J, with 16 bases between. In germline, CDR1 is SEHNR, CDR2 FQNEAQ (reference sequence). CDR3 sequence reads: CASSSSPGRATQYF. The DNA of the CDR3 is TGTGCCAGCAGCTCTTCCCCGGGTAGGGCGACCCAGTACTTC.

The genes are TRBV6-1 and TRBJ2-7, with D tentatively TRBD1 (6 bases). V lost 0 bases and J 3 bases, leaving 15 bases between the germline ends. The CDR3 covers 16 residues. Germline CDR1 and CDR2: MNHNS and SASEGT. The chain's CDR3 is CASSEAWVTGVYEQYF. The CDR3 coding sequence is TGTGCCAGCAGTGAAGCTTGGGTGACAGGCGTCTACGAGCAGTACTTC.

This chain uses TRBV5-4 with TRBJ2-3, with 7 bases identical to TRBD2. V was clipped by 0 bases and J by 2 bases; unmatched bases: 6. The V gene's germline CDR1 is SGHNT and CDR2 YYREEE (reference sequence). There are 16 residues in the CDR3. The CDR3 bases are TGTGCCAGCAGCTTGGGAGCCACTAGCGCCACAGATACGCAGTATTTT. This sequence encodes CASSLGATSATDTQYF.

This clone was found once. The chain recombines TRBV5-1 with TRBJ2-7; 11 positions agree with TRBD2. Germline loops: CDR1 SGHRS, CDR2 YFSETQ. V lost 0 bases, J lost 10 bases, and 9 bases stayed unmatched. The length of the CDR3 is 15 residues. In nucleotides, the CDR3 is TGCGCCAGCAGCTTGGTTATCGCTAGCGGGAGGTCCCAGTACTTC. Its translation is CASSLVIASGRSQYF.